A selection of T cell receptor beta chains follows, all from one sample in a study of T cells in Graves' hyperthyroidism and ophthalmopathy. A single record per CDR3 protein comes from TCRdb applying MiXCR to the multiplex PCR reads. The table records hundreds of thousands of distinct CDR3 sequences, around 20% of them present only once. The material sequenced was blood. The receptors were gathered from a man aged 30-40 years with Graves' ophthalmopathy. The CDR3 runs from the conserved cysteine through the conserved F or W. The order of the fields is J gene, D gene, clone size, V gene, CDR3 DNA, CDR3 protein. D genes are given only for firm matches. Some rows mark clone size as missing; the rest say once, few, many or name a class of expanded clone.

J gene: TRBJ2-7; D gene: -; clone size: -; V gene: TRBV6-4; CDR3 DNA: TGCGCCAGCACCACGGACCGGCAATACTACGAGCAGTACTTC; CDR3 protein: CASTTDRQYYEQYF
J gene: TRBJ2-7; D gene: -; clone size: many; V gene: TRBV10-2; CDR3 DNA: TGCGCCAGCGGGTGGGGTGCTGGGGGATACGAGCAGTACTTC; CDR3 protein: CASGWGAGGYEQYF
J gene: TRBJ1-5; D gene: -; clone size: few; V gene: TRBV7-9; CDR3 DNA: TGTGCCAGCAGCCATGGGGACCCTCAGCCCCAGCATTTT; CDR3 protein: CASSHGDPQPQHF
J gene: TRBJ2-7; D gene: -; clone size: few; V gene: TRBV6-5; CDR3 DNA: TGTGCCAGCAGTTCCGACGTAGGGGGGACACAACTCTACGAGCAGTACTTC; CDR3 protein: CASSSDVGGTQLYEQYF
J gene: TRBJ2-7; D gene: -; clone size: few; V gene: TRBV3-2; CDR3 DNA: TGTGCCAGCAGCCCGCCGGGACAGGACTACGAGCAGTACTTC; CDR3 protein: CASSPPGQDYEQYF
J gene: TRBJ2-6; D gene: TRBD2; clone size: -; V gene: TRBV27; CDR3 DNA: TGTGCCAGCAGTTTATCGATGGGACTAGCGGGAGGGGGTGGGGCCAACGTCCTGACTTTC; CDR3 protein: CASSLSMGLAGGGGANVLTF
J gene: TRBJ2-1; D gene: -; clone size: -; V gene: TRBV6-1; CDR3 DNA: TGTGCCAGCAGGGTGGACACCACCCTATGGAATGAGCAGTTCTTC; CDR3 protein: CASRVDTTLWNEQFF
J gene: TRBJ2-5; D gene: -; clone size: few; V gene: TRBV7-9; CDR3 DNA: TGTGCCAGCAGCTTATGGGGGGACCAAGAGACCCAGTACTTC; CDR3 protein: CASSLWGDQETQYF
J gene: TRBJ2-1; D gene: TRBD2; clone size: -; V gene: TRBV7-2; CDR3 DNA: TGTGCCAGCAGTCCAACCCGACTAGCGTCCAATGAGCAGTTCTTC; CDR3 protein: CASSPTRLASNEQFF
J gene: TRBJ2-7; D gene: TRBD2; clone size: -; V gene: TRBV28; CDR3 DNA: TGTGCCAGCAGTTCAAGGGGACTAGCGGGAGACTACGAGCAGTACTTC; CDR3 protein: CASSSRGLAGDYEQYF
J gene: TRBJ1-2; D gene: -; clone size: -; V gene: TRBV14; CDR3 DNA: TGTGCCAGCAGCCAAGCACAGTCCTGGTATGGCTACACCTTC; CDR3 protein: CASSQAQSWYGYTF
J gene: TRBJ2-2; D gene: -; clone size: -; V gene: TRBV7-9; CDR3 DNA: TGTGCCAGCAGCTCCTATCCGCCCCGGGAGCTGTTTTTT; CDR3 protein: CASSSYPPRELFF
J gene: TRBJ2-5; D gene: -; clone size: few; V gene: TRBV24-1; CDR3 DNA: TGTGCCACCAGTGATTCGGGACCCCGACAAGAGACCCAGTACTTC; CDR3 protein: CATSDSGPRQETQYF
J gene: TRBJ2-7; D gene: -; clone size: few; V gene: TRBV6-2/TRBV6-3; CDR3 DNA: TGTGCCAGCAGTTCCTTAGGGAAGAGGGAGCAGTACTTC; CDR3 protein: CASSSLGKREQYF
J gene: TRBJ1-1; D gene: -; clone size: few; V gene: TRBV11-1; CDR3 DNA: TGTGCCAGCAGTCCATCGGACAGCTTATACACTGAAGCTTTCTTT; CDR3 protein: CASSPSDSLYTEAFF
J gene: TRBJ2-3; D gene: -; clone size: many; V gene: TRBV12-3/TRBV12-4; CDR3 DNA: TGTGCCAGCAGCAAGGTGGGATCTAGCACAGATACGCAGTATTTT; CDR3 protein: CASSKVGSSTDTQYF
J gene: TRBJ2-2; D gene: TRBD1; clone size: few; V gene: TRBV12-3/TRBV12-4; CDR3 DNA: TGTGCCAGCACCCCGGGTCAGGGGGTGGACACCGGGGAGCTGTTTTTT; CDR3 protein: CASTPGQGVDTGELFF
J gene: TRBJ1-1; D gene: TRBD1; clone size: -; V gene: TRBV28; CDR3 DNA: TGTGCCAGCAGGCGGGGACAGGGAATCACTGAAGCTTTCTTT; CDR3 protein: CASRRGQGITEAFF
J gene: TRBJ1-1; D gene: -; clone size: many; V gene: TRBV12-5; CDR3 DNA: TGTGCTAGTGGTTTGGAGCCGGGACACCACACTGAAGCTTTCTTT; CDR3 protein: CASGLEPGHHTEAFF
J gene: TRBJ2-7; D gene: -; clone size: -; V gene: TRBV29-1; CDR3 DNA: TGCAGCGTTGTGGGGGCCTACGAGCAGTACTTC; CDR3 protein: CSVVGAYEQYF
J gene: TRBJ2-1; D gene: TRBD2; clone size: -; V gene: TRBV20-1; CDR3 DNA: TGCAGTGCTAAGGGGACTAGCGCCCCGAATGAGCAGTTCTTC; CDR3 protein: CSAKGTSAPNEQFF
J gene: TRBJ2-1; D gene: -; clone size: -; V gene: TRBV7-9; CDR3 DNA: TGTGCCAGCAGCTTAGTCCTCGTCAGGGGGGGCTCCTACAATGAGCAGTTCTTC; CDR3 protein: CASSLVLVRGGSYNEQFF
J gene: TRBJ1-2; D gene: -; clone size: -; V gene: TRBV20-1; CDR3 DNA: TGCAGTGCTAGAGATGGGGGGGGATACTATGGCTACACCTTC; CDR3 protein: CSARDGGGYYGYTF
J gene: TRBJ2-2; D gene: -; clone size: many; V gene: TRBV3-1; CDR3 DNA: TGTGCCAGCAGCCTAGGGGCAGCGAGGACCGGGGAGCTGTTTTTT; CDR3 protein: CASSLGAARTGELFF